The clone carrying this T cell receptor (beta chain) was picked up one time. The repertoire was sequenced with immunoSEQ multiplex PCR; TCRdb's copy has only in-frame clones and lacks some. The data contain nearly 2 million clones, over 85% of them singletons. CD45RO negativity and positive selection for CCR7 defined naive CD8 cells, a population that excluded terminally differentiated effector memory CD45RA+ cells. This sample is part of a study of shared clonotypes between healthy human individuals. Study context: Per-donor plates numbered three CD4 naive, three CD4 memory, two CD8 naive and one CD8 memory.

This CDR3 is 14 amino acids long. Germline loops: CDR1 SGDLS, CDR2 YYNGEE. V dropped 7 bases and J dropped 4 bases, with 15 bases sitting between them. Sequencing used naive CD8+ T cells sorted from blood. This chain joins TRBV9 and TRBJ1-5; D is possibly TRBD1 (5 bases). This TCR was recovered from a man younger than 35 in good health. The CDR3 nucleotides are TGTGCCAGCGACCGATCAGGGCCTAATCAGCCCCAGCATTTT. This codes for CASDRSGPNQPQHF.